This T cell receptor beta chain emerged from a study of blood T cells in healthy people across ages. This CDR3 comprises 13 residues. Germline CDR1 reads SGHVS; CDR2 reads FQNEAQ. For the second PCR, which ran for 7 to 11 cycles, a sample-barcoded 5' primer and a J-beta primer mix were used. MiXCR, run by TCRdb on the 5' RACE reads, gives a single entry per CDR3 protein. The table has about 800,000 distinct CDR3 sequences, roughly 64% seen once; the top ten hold 22%. In this sample, this clonotype turned up a few times. Its antigen is undetermined. Points from the study as a whole: One million T cells yielded diversity estimates that were considered underestimates. The CMV status of each donor remained undetermined, and this could have confounded shifts in expanded clonotypes. A roughly linear fall in TCR beta diversity per million T cells was seen with increasing age. Across samples, TCR beta diversity tracked strongly with naive T cell percentage.

The V gene is TRBV7-8, the J gene TRBJ2-5; D is unclear. The J call may be mistaken, given a closer DNA end match to TRBJ2-7. The sample taken for sequencing was blood. The TCR comes from a man aged 25 to 40 in good health. The chain's CDR3 is CASSLQTLNEQYF. In DNA, the CDR3 is TGTGCCAGCAGCTTACAGACTCTCAACGAGCAGTACTTC.